The 30 T cell receptor beta chains below were found in one sample sequenced in a study of CD8 T cells in ankylosing spondylitis. In TCRdb, the 5' RACE reads were re-called with MiXCR into one record per CDR3 protein. The table includes around 770,000 distinct CDR3 sequences, about an eighth detected once. Overall study findings and caveats: Ankylosing spondylitis blood appeared to be characterized by a TCR beta motif of several highly homologous variants.

Their target antigens are unknown. Sequencing was performed on blood, either unsorted or a sorted T cell fraction (not recorded which). Source of these receptors: a male donor with ankylosing spondylitis.

This clonotype appeared many times. The gene calls are TRBV27 and TRBJ1-4, with D possibly matching TRBD1 (6 bases). Germline lookup yields CDR1 MNHEY and CDR2 SMNVEV (reference sequence). The CDR3 covers 14 residues. Trimming removed 0 bases at V and 10 bases at J, with 12 bases between. CDR3 in DNA: TGTGCCAGCAGTTTATCGCTGGGGGCCGGAAAACTGTTTTTT. Translating it yields CASSLSLGAGKLFF.

This clonotype was seen a handful of times. The J gene is TRBJ1-6, the V gene TRBV27, with 7 bases lining up with TRBD1. Looked up from germline, CDR1 is MNHEY and CDR2 is SMNVEV (reference sequence). The CDR3 covers 15 residues. J was trimmed by 7 bases and V by 3 bases; bases with no gene match: 6. The CDR3, as DNA: TGTGCCAGCAGTTTGACAGGGACGGTAAATTCACCCCTCCACTTT. It codes for CASSLTGTVNSPLHF.

This chain's CDR3 is CSAHGQAYEQYF. DNA of the CDR3: TGCAGTGCCCATGGACAGGCCTACGAGCAGTACTTC. The V gene is TRBV20-1, the J gene TRBJ2-7, with 7 positions matching TRBD1. After removal of 6 bases from V and 2 bases from J, the junction contained 4 bases not matched to a gene. Per the germline V gene, CDR1 is DFQATT and CDR2 is SNEGSKA (reference sequence). CDR3 length equals 12 residues.

The chain has TRBV20-1 and TRBJ1-4; D uncertain. Trimming removed 3 bases from V and 7 bases from J, with 9 bases in between. Germline V gives CDR1 DFQATT, CDR2 SNEGSKA (reference sequence). The CDR3 length is 12 residues. This chain's CDR3 is CSASGQIEKLFF. The CDR3 DNA reads as TGCAGTGCTAGTGGGCAGATTGAAAAACTGTTTTTT.

In its sample, this clonotype was seen a few times. J is TRBJ1-1 and V is TRBV5-1; the D is unclear. The CDR3 loop spans 14 amino acids. The germline V and J ends were trimmed by 0 bases and 1 base, with 7 bases remaining between them. Germline CDR1 reads SGHRS; CDR2 reads YFSETQ. The CDR3 protein is CASSLDKQNTEAFF. CDR3 nucleotide sequence: TGCGCCAGCAGCTTGGACAAACAGAACACTGAAGCTTTCTTT.

This clonotype has just a few counts. The rearrangement uses TRBV4-3 and TRBJ2-5, with D possibly TRBD2 on 5 matching bases. Trimming removed 0 bases from V and 10 bases from J, with 15 bases in between. There are 14 residues in the CDR3. Germline lookup yields CDR1 LGHNA and CDR2 YSLEER. Here the CDR3 reads CASSQDTGIGSQYF. In DNA form, the CDR3 reads TGCGCCAGCAGCCAAGATACGGGAATAGGGAGCCAGTACTTC.

This clonotype was seen repeatedly, ten times or more. The V gene is TRBV20-1, the J gene TRBJ2-5; D gene unclear. Germline CDR1 reads DFQATT; CDR2 reads SNEGSKA (reference sequence). The CDR3 runs 12 residues. Trimming pared 5 bases from V and 5 bases from J, leaving 12 bases between. In DNA form, the CDR3 reads TGCAGTGCTGGAACCCACAAGGAGACCCAGTACTTC. Encoded protein: CSAGTHKETQYF.

V gene TRBV12-3 or TRBV12-4 combines with J gene TRBJ2-5; no clear D gene. V gave up 1 base and J gave up 10 bases, with 10 bases separating them. The CDR3 is 12 amino acids. This CDR3 reads CASSLVWQIQYF. The CDR3 DNA follows: TGTGCCAGCAGTTTAGTATGGCAGATCCAGTACTTC.

The CDR3 loop is CATSRVNQNNEKLFF. CDR3 DNA sequence: TGTGCCACCAGCAGAGTCAACCAGAATAATGAAAAACTGTTTTTT. This chain uses TRBV15 with TRBJ1-4; D is unresolved. Trimming removed 1 base at V and 4 bases at J, with 10 bases between. From germline, CDR1 is LNHNV and CDR2 YYDKDF (reference sequence). The CDR3 spans 15 residues. Supplemented by reference TRBV15 and TRBJ1-4, the full variable domain reads DAMVIQNPRYQVTQFGKPVTLSCSQTLNHNVMYWYQQKSSQAPKLLFHYYDKDFNNEADTPDNFQSRRPNTSFCFLDIRSPGLGDTAMYLCATSRVNQNNEKLFFGSGTQLSVL.

The sample holds a few counts of this clonotype. The chain combines TRBV4-2 with TRBJ2-3; 11 positions agree with TRBD2. The germline V gene has CDR1 LGHNA and CDR2 YNFKEQ. The V gene end was trimmed by 0 bases and the J gene end by 1 base; junction bases not matched to a gene: 9. The CDR3 consists of 19 residues. The chain's CDR3 is CASSQEPIATSGGTDTQYF. The DNA for the CDR3 is TGTGCCAGCAGCCAAGAACCGATCGCGACTAGCGGGGGCACAGATACGCAGTATTTT.

V and J are TRBV6-2 or TRBV6-3 and TRBJ2-5, with TRBD2 matching over 13 bases. Trimming cost V 2 bases and J 4 bases; bases outside gene matches: 7. Germline loops: CDR1 MNHEY, CDR2 SVGEGT. The CDR3 runs 17 residues. CDR3 sequence: CASSYPRTSGSVETQYF. CDR3 sequence (DNA): TGTGCCAGCAGTTACCCGAGGACTAGCGGGAGCGTAGAGACCCAGTACTTC.

This clonotype appeared a few times. V is TRBV15 and J is TRBJ1-5; D remains unclear. CDR1 is LNHNV, CDR2 YYDKDF, per germline (reference sequence). The CDR3 spans 14 residues. V lost 1 base, J lost 7 bases, and 11 bases lay in between. The CDR3 protein is CATSRGAHTQPQHF. The DNA for the CDR3 is TGTGCCACCAGCAGAGGTGCCCATACCCAGCCCCAGCATTTT.

The chain carries TRBV5-1 and TRBJ2-1; D gene uncertain. Germline-derived CDR1 and CDR2 are SGHRS and YFSETQ. The ends were cut back, 5 bases at V and 9 bases at J, with 12 bases in the middle. The CDR3 is 12 amino acids. The CDR3 sequence is CASRASDGEQFF. Written as DNA, the CDR3 is TGCGCCAGCAGGGCCTCGGACGGTGAGCAGTTCTTC.

This clonotype was observed a few times. The rearrangement joins TRBV7-8 to TRBJ2-2; D not resolved. Trimming left V 3 bases short and J 0 bases short, with 14 bases between. Looked up from germline, CDR1 is SGHVS and CDR2 is FQNEAQ. CDR3 length: 17 residues. Here the CDR3 DNA reads TGTGCCAGCAGCTTTCCCTCGGTGGGATCGAACACCGGGGAGCTGTTTTTT. Residues: CASSFPSVGSNTGELFF.

The sample holds many counts of this clonotype. The J gene is TRBJ2-7, the V gene TRBV20-1; maybe TRBD2 (7 bases). Trimming pared 7 bases from V and 2 bases from J, leaving 12 bases between. Per the germline V gene, CDR1 is DFQATT and CDR2 is SNEGSKA (reference sequence). There are 12 residues in the CDR3. CDR3 coding DNA: TGCAGTGGGGAGGGGGGAACCTACGAGCAGTACTTC. Its translation: CSGEGGTYEQYF.

The gene calls are TRBV10-2 and TRBJ1-1, with D hard to call. V was clipped by 3 bases and J by 3 bases, with 5 bases between them. CDR1 WSHSY and CDR2 SAAADI come from the germline V gene. The CDR3 is 12 residues long. Written as DNA, the CDR3 is TGCGCCAGCAGTGAAATGTACACTGAAGCTTTCTTT. Encoded protein: CASSEMYTEAFF.

A word on this clonotype: One end of the junction is discordant with germline, which a read error may explain. The chain links TRBV7-7 to TRBJ2-7; D may be TRBD1 (6 bases). This CDR3 region has 13 residues. The germline CDR1 and CDR2 sequences are SSHAT and FNYEAQ (reference sequence). Here the CDR3 reads CASSFDRTYEQYF. In DNA, the CDR3 is TGTGCTAGCAGCTTCGACAGGACCTACGAGCAGTACTTC.

This clonotype was detected ten times or more. The V gene is TRBV5-1, the J gene TRBJ2-5; possibly TRBD1 or TRBD2 for D (5 bases each). Germline CDR1 SGHRS, CDR2 YFSETQ. Trimming removed 4 bases from V and 5 bases from J, with 15 bases in between. The length of the CDR3 is 14 residues. CDR3 nucleotides: TGCGCCAGCAGCCCATCGGGGCGGGCCGAGACCCAGTACTTC. Translation gives CASSPSGRAETQYF.

The genes are TRBV20-1 and TRBJ2-5; TRBD1 or TRBD2 may be the D gene (5 bases each). The CDR3 runs to 13 residues. In germline, CDR1 is DFQATT, CDR2 SNEGSKA (reference sequence). The ends were cut back, 2 bases at V and 7 bases at J, with 14 bases in the middle. The CDR3 sequence is CSARSGARATQYF. Here the CDR3 DNA reads TGCAGTGCTAGATCCGGGGCCCGGGCGACCCAGTACTTC.

CDR3 coding DNA: TGCAGTGCTAGAGATCCCTCGGGGCAGGTGTACAATGAGCAGTTCTTC. Its translation: CSARDPSGQVYNEQFF. The chain carries TRBV20-1 and TRBJ2-1; D could derive from TRBD1 or TRBD2 (5 bases each). Trimming took off 0 bases at V and 4 bases at J, with 16 bases between the two ends. The CDR3 extends over 16 amino acids. Germline lookup yields CDR1 DFQATT and CDR2 SNEGSKA (reference sequence).

This clonotype has more than one count but fewer than ten. The rearrangement uses TRBV4-2 and TRBJ1-1; the D is unclear. Per germline, CDR1 LGHNA and CDR2 YNFKEQ. The CDR3 runs 16 residues. V gave up 4 bases and J gave up 7 bases, with 22 bases separating them. The CDR3 sequence is CASSPSPDGRFDEAFF. As DNA, the CDR3 is TGTGCCAGCAGCCCCTCTCCGGACGGGAGGTTCGATGAAGCTTTCTTT.

This clonotype was seen ten or more times. This rearrangement joins TRBV10-3 to TRBJ2-1; unclear D gene. Deletions cut 7 bases from V and 0 bases from J, with 7 bases between. In germline, CDR1 is ENHRY, CDR2 SYGVKD. The CDR3 contains 13 residues. The CDR3 region is CAITASSYNEQFF. CDR3 DNA sequence: TGTGCCATCACTGCTAGCTCCTACAATGAGCAGTTCTTC.

This chain connects TRBV4-1 to TRBJ2-7; TRBD2 is a possible D gene (5 bases). With 0 bases removed from V and 2 bases from J, the gap between germline ends came to 11 bases. CDR1 MGHRA and CDR2 YSYEKL come from the germline V gene. The CDR3 spans 15 residues. The CDR3 region has the DNA TGCGCCAGCAGCCAAGATCCCCGGGATGCCTACGAGCAGTACTTC. The encoded protein is CASSQDPRDAYEQYF.

In this sample, this clonotype turned up many times. The chain recombines TRBV6-5 with TRBJ2-2; tentatively, D is TRBD1 or TRBD2 (6 bases each). The CDR3 consists of 16 residues. Trimming removed 0 bases from V and 5 bases from J, with 13 bases in between. The germline V gene has CDR1 MNHEY and CDR2 SVGAGI. This CDR3 is CASSYSGGALTGELFF. In DNA form, the CDR3 reads TGTGCCAGCAGTTACTCGGGGGGCGCGTTAACCGGGGAGCTGTTTTTT.

This clonotype was recorded at least ten times. V gene TRBV20-1 combines with J gene TRBJ2-7, with 9 positions matching TRBD1. The CDR3 consists of 15 residues. The J segment lost 4 bases and the V segment lost 0 bases, leaving 7 bases of the junction unmatched. Germline CDR1 DFQATT, CDR2 SNEGSKA (reference sequence). In DNA, the CDR3 is TGCAGTGCTAGAGATCAGGGGACAGGGATGTACGAGCAGTACTTC. Residues: CSARDQGTGMYEQYF.

This clonotype was counted only a few times. The J gene is TRBJ2-5, the V gene TRBV12-3 or TRBV12-4; TRBD1 matches 7 bases. V lost 3 bases and J lost 4; bases outside the gene matches: 2. There are 13 residues in the CDR3. CDR3 sequence reads: CASSFRDRETQYF. DNA of the CDR3: TGTGCCAGCAGTTTCCGGGACAGAGAGACCCAGTACTTC.

This clonotype was seen a handful of times. The chain uses TRBV12-3 or TRBV12-4 and TRBJ2-7; D unresolved. This CDR3 is 13 amino acids long. Trimming took 2 bases from V and 0 from J, leaving 5 bases between them. CDR3 DNA sequence: TGTGCCAGCAGTTTAAGACACTCCTACGAGCAGTACTTC. Protein sequence: CASSLRHSYEQYF.

In this sample, this clonotype turned up many times. Compared with germline, one end of the junction differs, possibly owing to a read error. This chain links TRBV5-6 with TRBJ2-5, with 8 bases matching TRBD1. CDR3 size: 15 residues. Germline V gives CDR1 SGHDT, CDR2 YYEEEE. CDR3 residues: CASSFLQGAGETQYF. The DNA for the CDR3 is TGCGCCAGCAGCTTCCTCCAGGGGGCCGGGGAGACCCAGTACTTC.

The J gene is TRBJ1-6, the V gene TRBV21-1. TRBV21-1 is assigned pseudogene status. The CDR3 covers 16 residues. The CDR3 reads CASSPRPGWRGSPLHF. The CDR3 DNA follows: TGTGCCAGCAGCCCGCGGCCCGGATGGAGGGGTTCACCCCTCCACTTT.

This clonotype was seen a few times. The V gene is TRBV10-3, the J gene TRBJ2-5; 11 positions match TRBD2. The CDR3 loop spans 14 amino acids. V lost 5 bases, J lost 5 bases, and 4 bases stayed unmatched. Looked up from germline, CDR1 is ENHRY and CDR2 is SYGVKD. The CDR3 DNA reads TGTGCCATCAGTCGACTAGCGGGATTGGAGACCCAGTACTTC. This codes for CAISRLAGLETQYF.